This T cell receptor (beta chain) was sequenced for a study of monozygotic twins with inflammatory bowel disease (dated by TCRdb to between 2019 and 2020). As for the study more broadly: A total of roughly 28 monozygotic twin pairs were included in the full study, comprising nine German pairs (four IBD-concordant, five IBD-discordant) and 19 IBD-discordant Danish pairs. Disease-associated traits were sought mainly through comparisons between IBD patients and their genetically identical healthy co-twins within discordant pairs. Each individual had, on average, about 151 000 unique TCRalpha sequences and 181 000 unique TCRbeta sequences available for analysis.

A word on this clonotype: Its antigen is currently not known.

Receptors were amplified or captured by 5' RACE. For each TCR library, approximately 3.5 ug of total RNA was used. For each sample, cDNA synthesis was carried out in eight separate reactions using SMARTScribe reverse transcriptase. During cDNA synthesis, unique molecular identifiers containing a 6-nucleotide sample barcode were introduced by template switching. Two nested PCRs of about 16 and 10 cycles amplified the TCRalpha and TCRbeta cDNA, and bead purification followed each PCR. Before amplification, the cDNA was both treated with uracil DNA-glycosylase and purified with the QIAquick PCR purification kit. In the second PCR, Illumina TruSeq-compatible adapters and sample-specific barcodes were added. Library quality and concentration were checked on TapeStation and Qubit, and libraries were pooled at around 5 ng each. Pooled libraries were sequenced on an Illumina HiSeq2500 single-index Rapid Run with 2 x 100 bp reads and custom sequencing primers. In the original analysis: PCR and sequencing errors were corrected by UMI-based consensus assembly using MiGEC version 1.2.6. V(D)J alignment, clonotype assembly and CDR3 extraction were performed with MiXCR version 2.1.1. Gene usage, clonotype sharing and MAIT/NKT TCR abundance were normalised by analysing the top 1000, 10 000 and 20 000 clonotypes per sample. After downsampling to 27 000 UMIs, diversity was calculated as the inverse Simpson index using the vegan R package. Statistical testing used paired Mann-Whitney U tests on the discordant twin pairs and applied Benjamini-Hochberg correction for multiple testing. TCRdb reprocessed the reads; each CDR3 protein sequence makes one entry, and DNA is unavailable. The V and J calls come from TCRdb's annotation, not from the publication. The sample table includes a few hundred thousand distinct CDR3 sequences. Clones ranked in the top ten supply more than 4.5% of the sample.

General conclusions and limits of the study: The analysis was unable to tell apart different T cell subtypes. Repertoire similarity did not differ between concordant and discordant twins, possibly due to limited statistical power. Compared with healthy twins, IBD patients had fewer clonotypes in common with other individuals, a difference most pronounced in patients showing signs of disease activity. Because patients were on differing immunosuppressive treatments, the repertoires may have picked up extra background noise and inter-individual variability. A decrease in TCRbeta repertoire diversity, as measured by inverse Simpson index, was observed in IBD patients compared with their healthy co-twins. No single strong signal or clonotype linked to IBD turned up in the results, so the idea that one exists was not supported.

From the cysteine up to the phenylalanine, the CDR3 has a length of 19 residues. The nucleotide record is missing. CDR1 and CDR2 are drawn from the germline V gene: MDHEN, SYDVKM. From each donor, a roughly 2.6 ml peripheral blood sample was collected into PAXgene tubes and stored at -80 degrees C. Total RNA was isolated from whole blood with the PAXgene blood miRNA kit on an automated QIAcube, without T cell sorting. Peripheral blood from monozygotic twin pairs concordant or discordant for inflammatory bowel disease was subjected to deep TCRalpha and TCRbeta repertoire profiling with unique molecular barcoding. Smoking habits were recorded for all twin pairs, and each individual was classified as a current, former or never smoker.

This sequence was found in a human donor with ulcerative colitis or Crohn's disease, or a healthy co-twin of an affected twin (not recorded which). Material: blood. The chain is assembled from TRBV28 and TRBJ2-1; TCRdb indicates TRBD1, and absent DNA this call remains unverified. The CDR3 protein is CASTPPLRNFLSSYNEQFF.